This is a list of T cell receptor beta chains from one sample in a study of blood T cell repertoires in COVID-19. The table came from immunoSEQ multiplex PCR; TCRdb's copy has only in-frame clones and leaves some out. The sample includes under 200,000 clones, about 87% of them seen just once. The sequenced material came from peripheral blood. Receptors originate from a man between 40 and 49 years old with active or convalescent COVID-19. Each CDR3 is given with its conserved first and last residue. Fields, in order: V gene, clone size, J gene, D gene, CDR3 protein, CDR3 DNA. The D gene is left open where the match is weak. A clone size is listed for some rows: how often the clone was seen (once, few, many), or a class if it is expanded.

TRBV29-1,NA,TRBJ1-2,NA,CSVDRGAGFGYGYTF,TGCAGCGTTGATCGCGGGGCAGGGTTCGGCTATGGCTACACCTTC
TRBV18,NA,TRBJ1-1,TRBD1,CASSLYRTGMNTEAFF,TGTGCCAGCTCACTTTATCGGACAGGGATGAACACTGAAGCTTTCTTT
TRBV7-2,NA,TRBJ1-6,NA,CASSFTGLLNSPLHF,TGTGCCAGCAGTTTCACAGGGCTACTTAATTCACCCCTCCACTTT
TRBV5-5,NA,TRBJ2-7,TRBD2,CASSILQTSGGAGEQYF,TGTGCCAGCAGCATACTCCAGACTAGCGGGGGGGCAGGCGAGCAGTACTTC
TRBV29-1,NA,TRBJ1-3,NA,CSAQIQVVSGNTIYF,TGCAGCGCCCAAATACAGGTGGTCTCTGGAAACACCATATATTTT
TRBV12-3/TRBV12-4,once,TRBJ1-1,NA,CASSSQAHTEAFF,TGTGCCAGCAGTTCGCAGGCGCACACTGAAGCTTTCTTT
TRBV7-2,NA,TRBJ2-6,NA,CASSVLPSGANVLTF,TGTGCCAGCAGCGTACTCCCCTCTGGGGCCAACGTCCTGACTTTC
TRBV2,once,TRBJ1-3,NA,CASSPSGNTIYF,TGTGCCAGCAGCCCGTCCGGAAACACCATATATTTT
TRBV7-6,NA,TRBJ1-2,TRBD1,CASSARQGTNYGYTF,TGTGCCAGCAGCGCACGACAGGGGACTAACTATGGCTACACCTTC
TRBV7-2,NA,TRBJ1-2,TRBD1,CASSLARWYRGLWGYGYTF,TGTGCCAGCAGCTTAGCGAGGTGGTACAGGGGGCTTTGGGGCTATGGCTACACCTTC
TRBV4-2,NA,TRBJ1-1,TRBD1,CASSQSRDSPIF,TGTGCCAGCAGCCAGTCCCGGGACAGCCCGATCTTT
TRBV5-5,NA,TRBJ2-7,TRBD1,CASSLGGQAYEQYF,TGTGCCAGCAGCTTGGGGGGACAGGCCTACGAGCAGTACTTC
TRBV5-6,NA,TRBJ1-2,NA,CASSLGGGTMGYTF,TGTGCCAGCAGCTTGGGCGGGGGGACTATGGGCTACACCTTC
TRBV6-2/TRBV6-3,once,TRBJ2-1,TRBD1,CASSYGTGVYNEQFF,TGTGCCAGCAGTTACGGGACAGGGGTTTACAATGAGCAGTTCTTC